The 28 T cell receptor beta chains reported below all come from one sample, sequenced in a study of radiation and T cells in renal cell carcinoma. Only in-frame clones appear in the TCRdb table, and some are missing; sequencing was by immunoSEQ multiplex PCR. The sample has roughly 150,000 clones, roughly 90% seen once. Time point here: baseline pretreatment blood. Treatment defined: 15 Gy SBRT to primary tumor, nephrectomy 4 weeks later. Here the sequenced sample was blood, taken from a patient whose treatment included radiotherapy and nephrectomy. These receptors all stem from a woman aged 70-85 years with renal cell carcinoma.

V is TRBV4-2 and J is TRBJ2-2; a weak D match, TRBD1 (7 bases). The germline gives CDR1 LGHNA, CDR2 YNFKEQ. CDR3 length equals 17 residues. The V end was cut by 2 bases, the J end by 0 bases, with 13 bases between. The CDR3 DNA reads TGTGCCAGCAGCCAAAACGGAGGGGGCGCGAACACCGGGGAGCTGTTTTTT. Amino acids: CASSQNGGGANTGELFF.

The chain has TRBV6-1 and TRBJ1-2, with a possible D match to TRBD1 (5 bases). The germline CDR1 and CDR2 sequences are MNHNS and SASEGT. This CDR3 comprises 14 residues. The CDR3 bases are TGTGTGAAGCCTTCGGGGCCACGGGAATATGGCTACACCTTC. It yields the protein CVKPSGPREYGYTF.

CDR3 DNA sequence: TGTGCCAGCAGTTTGGCGTCAGGGAGGACTGAAGCTTTCTTT. Its translation is CASSLASGRTEAFF. The chain links TRBV28 to TRBJ1-1, with D perhaps matching TRBD1 (5 bases). From germline, CDR1 is MDHEN and CDR2 SYDVKM. V gave up 3 bases and J gave up 5 bases, with 13 bases separating them. There are 14 residues in the CDR3.

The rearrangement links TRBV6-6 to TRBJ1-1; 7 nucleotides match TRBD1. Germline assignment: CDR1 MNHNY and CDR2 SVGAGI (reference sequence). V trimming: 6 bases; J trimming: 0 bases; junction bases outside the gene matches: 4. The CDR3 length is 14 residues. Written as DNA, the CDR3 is TGTGCCAGCAGGGGGGACAGAGTGAACACTGAAGCTTTCTTT. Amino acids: CASRGDRVNTEAFF.

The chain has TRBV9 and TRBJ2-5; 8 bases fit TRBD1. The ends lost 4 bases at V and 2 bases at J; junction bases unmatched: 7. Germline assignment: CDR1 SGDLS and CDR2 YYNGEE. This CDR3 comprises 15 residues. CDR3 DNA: TGTGCCAGCAGCCCTAGACAGGGGATTCAAGAGACCCAGTACTTC. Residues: CASSPRQGIQETQYF.

CDR3 nucleotides: TGTGCCTGGAGTGGACAGATGAACACTGAAGCTTTCTTT. Its translation: CAWSGQMNTEAFF. The chain carries TRBV30 and TRBJ1-1, with D possibly TRBD1 on 5 matching bases. The V gene's germline CDR1 is GTSNPN and CDR2 SVGIG (reference sequence). The length of the CDR3 is 13 residues. Trimming shortened V by 1 base and J by 0 bases, and 6 bases separated the two germline ends.

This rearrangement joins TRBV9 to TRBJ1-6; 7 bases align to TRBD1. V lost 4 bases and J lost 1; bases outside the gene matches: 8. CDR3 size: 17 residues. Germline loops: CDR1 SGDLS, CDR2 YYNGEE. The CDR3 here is CASSPGGDPSYNSPLHF. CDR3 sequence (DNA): TGTGCCAGCAGCCCAGGGGGAGACCCTTCCTATAATTCACCCCTCCACTTT.

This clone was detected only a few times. CDR3 amino acids: CASSLEGLQLGAFF. The CDR3 DNA reads TGTGCCAGCAGCTTAGAAGGCTTACAGTTGGGAGCTTTCTTT. The V and J genes are TRBV11-3 and TRBJ1-1; D not certain. CDR1 and CDR2 (germline): SGHNT, YENEEA. Trimming took off 0 bases at V and 10 bases at J, with 15 bases between the two ends. This CDR3 is 14 amino acids long. The whole variable domain, remainder taken from reference TRBV11-3 and TRBJ1-1, is EAGVVQSPRYKIIEKKQPVAFWCNPISGHNTLYWYLQNLGQGPELLIRYENEEAVDDSQLPKDRFSAERLKGVDSTLKIQPAELGDSAVYLCASSLEGLQLGAFFGQGTRLTVV.

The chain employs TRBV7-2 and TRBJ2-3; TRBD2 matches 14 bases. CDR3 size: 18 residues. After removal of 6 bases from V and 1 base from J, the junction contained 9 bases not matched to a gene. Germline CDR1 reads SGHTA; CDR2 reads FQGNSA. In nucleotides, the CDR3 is TGTGCCAGCAGGCCCTTAGGGACTAGCGGGGGCCGCACAGATACGCAGTATTTT. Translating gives CASRPLGTSGGRTDTQYF.

The CDR3 reads CAISGLAGGSSYNEQFF. CDR3 bases: TGTGCCATCAGTGGACTAGCGGGGGGTAGCTCCTACAATGAGCAGTTCTTC. The genes are TRBV10-3 and TRBJ2-1; the match to TRBD2 covers 13 bases. This CDR3 is built from 17 residues. V lost 4 bases and J lost 0; bases outside the gene matches: 3. From germline, CDR1 is ENHRY and CDR2 SYGVKD.

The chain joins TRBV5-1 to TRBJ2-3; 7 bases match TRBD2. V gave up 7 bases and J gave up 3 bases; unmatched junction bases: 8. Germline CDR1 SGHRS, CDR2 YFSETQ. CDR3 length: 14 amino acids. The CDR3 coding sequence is TGCGCCAGCGGCGGCGGGGGTGGGACAGATACGCAGTATTTT. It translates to CASGGGGGTDTQYF.

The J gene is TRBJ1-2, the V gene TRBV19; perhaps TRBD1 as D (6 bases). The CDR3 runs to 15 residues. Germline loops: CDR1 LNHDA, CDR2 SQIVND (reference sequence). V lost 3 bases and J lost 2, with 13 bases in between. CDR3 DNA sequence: TGTGCCAGTAGTATGGCAGGGGCCCTCAACTATGGCTACACCTTC. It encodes CASSMAGALNYGYTF.

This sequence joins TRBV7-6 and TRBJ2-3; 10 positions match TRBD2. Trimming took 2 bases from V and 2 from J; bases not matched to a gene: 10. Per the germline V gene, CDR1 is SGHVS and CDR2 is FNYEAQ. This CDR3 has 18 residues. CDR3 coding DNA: TGTGCCAGCAGCTTAAGGTCCCTAGCGGGGGATGTCACAGATACGCAGTATTTT. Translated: CASSLRSLAGDVTDTQYF.

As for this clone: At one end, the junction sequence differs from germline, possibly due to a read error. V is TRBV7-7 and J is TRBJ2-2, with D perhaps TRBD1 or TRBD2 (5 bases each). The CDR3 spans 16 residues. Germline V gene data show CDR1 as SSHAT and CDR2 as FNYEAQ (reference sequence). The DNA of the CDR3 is TGTGCTAGCAGCTTGCACAGTCTGGGGGACACCGGGGAGCTGTTTTTT. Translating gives CASSLHSLGDTGELFF.

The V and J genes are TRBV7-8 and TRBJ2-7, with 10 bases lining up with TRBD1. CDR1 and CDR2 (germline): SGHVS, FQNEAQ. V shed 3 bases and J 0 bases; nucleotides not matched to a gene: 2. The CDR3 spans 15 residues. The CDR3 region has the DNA TGTGCCAGCAGCTTGGACAGGGGGTTCTCCTACGAGCAGTACTTC. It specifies CASSLDRGFSYEQYF.

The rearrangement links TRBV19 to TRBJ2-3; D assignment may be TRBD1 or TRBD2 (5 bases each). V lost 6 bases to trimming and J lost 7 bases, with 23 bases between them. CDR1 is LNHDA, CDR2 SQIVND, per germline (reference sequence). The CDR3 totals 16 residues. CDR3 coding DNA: TGTGCCAGTAGAATTGCAGGGACCCCGAACCTTTATACGCAGTATTTT. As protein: CASRIAGTPNLYTQYF.

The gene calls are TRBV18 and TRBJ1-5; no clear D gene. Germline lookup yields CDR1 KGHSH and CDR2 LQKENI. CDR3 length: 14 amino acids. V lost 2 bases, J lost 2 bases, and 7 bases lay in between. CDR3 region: CASSPDSGNQPQHF. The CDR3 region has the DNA TGTGCCAGCTCACCAGATTCTGGCAATCAGCCCCAGCATTTT.

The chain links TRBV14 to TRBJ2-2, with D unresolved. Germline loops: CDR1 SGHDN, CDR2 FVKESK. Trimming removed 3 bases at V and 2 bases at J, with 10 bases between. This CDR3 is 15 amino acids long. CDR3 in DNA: TGTGCCAGCAGCCAGGGTCCCCGTAACACCGGGGAGCTGTTTTTT. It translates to CASSQGPRNTGELFF.

The CDR3 spells CASSPSDTGYGYTF. The CDR3 nucleotides are TGTGCCAGCAGTCCCTCCGACACCGGCTATGGCTACACCTTC. The J gene is TRBJ1-2, the V gene TRBV28; the D is unclear. CDR3 size: 14 residues. V was pared by 5 bases and J by 4 bases, with 14 bases between. Germline CDR1 MDHEN, CDR2 SYDVKM.

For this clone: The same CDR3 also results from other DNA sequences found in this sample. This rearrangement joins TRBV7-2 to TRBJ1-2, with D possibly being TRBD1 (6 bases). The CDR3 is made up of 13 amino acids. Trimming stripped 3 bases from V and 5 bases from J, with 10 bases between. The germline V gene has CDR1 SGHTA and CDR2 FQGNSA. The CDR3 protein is CASSLGAGYGYTF. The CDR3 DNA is TGTGCCAGCAGCTTGGGGGCTGGTTATGGCTACACCTTC.

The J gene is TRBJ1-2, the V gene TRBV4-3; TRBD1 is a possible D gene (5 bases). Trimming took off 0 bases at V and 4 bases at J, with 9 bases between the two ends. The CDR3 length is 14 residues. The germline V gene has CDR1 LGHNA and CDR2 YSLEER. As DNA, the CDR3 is TGCGCCAGCAGCCAAGATGGGGGTGGCTATGGCTACACCTTC. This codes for CASSQDGGGYGYTF.

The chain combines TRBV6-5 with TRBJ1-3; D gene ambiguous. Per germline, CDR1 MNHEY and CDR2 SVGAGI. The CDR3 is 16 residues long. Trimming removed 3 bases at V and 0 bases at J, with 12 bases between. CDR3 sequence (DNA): TGTGCCAGCAGTTATAGGTCTAGGAGCTCTGGAAACACCATATATTTT. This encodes CASSYRSRSSGNTIYF.

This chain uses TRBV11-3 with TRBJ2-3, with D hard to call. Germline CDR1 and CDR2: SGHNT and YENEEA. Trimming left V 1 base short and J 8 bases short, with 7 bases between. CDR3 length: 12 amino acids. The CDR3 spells CASSLGASTQYF. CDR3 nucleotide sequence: TGTGCCAGCAGCTTAGGGGCTAGTACGCAGTATTTT.

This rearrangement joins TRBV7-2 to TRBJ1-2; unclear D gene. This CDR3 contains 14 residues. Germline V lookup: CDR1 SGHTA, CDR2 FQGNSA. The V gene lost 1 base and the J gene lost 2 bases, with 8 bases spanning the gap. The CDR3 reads CASSLDHGNYGYTF. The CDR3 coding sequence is TGTGCCAGCAGCTTAGATCACGGAAACTATGGCTACACCTTC. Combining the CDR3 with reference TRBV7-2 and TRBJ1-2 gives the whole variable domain GAGVSQSPSNKVTEKGKDVELRCDPISGHTALYWYRQSLGQGLEFLIYFQGNSAPDKSGLPSDRFSAERTGGSVSTLTIQRTQQEDSAVYLCASSLDHGNYGYTFGSGTRLTVV.

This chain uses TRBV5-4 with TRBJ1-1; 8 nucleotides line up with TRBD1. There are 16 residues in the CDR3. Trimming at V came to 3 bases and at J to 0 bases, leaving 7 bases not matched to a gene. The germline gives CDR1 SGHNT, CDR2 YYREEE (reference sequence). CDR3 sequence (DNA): TGTGCCAGCAGCTCCGGACAGGGCGTAATGAACACTGAAGCTTTCTTT. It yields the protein CASSSGQGVMNTEAFF.

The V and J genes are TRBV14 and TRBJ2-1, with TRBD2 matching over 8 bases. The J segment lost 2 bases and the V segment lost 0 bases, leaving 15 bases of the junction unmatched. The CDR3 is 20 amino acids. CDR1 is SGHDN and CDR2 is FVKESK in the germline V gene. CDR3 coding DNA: TGTGCCAGCAGCCAAGATAGGACGGGGGGGCCTAGAAGGCCCTACAATGAGCAGTTCTTC. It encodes CASSQDRTGGPRRPYNEQFF.

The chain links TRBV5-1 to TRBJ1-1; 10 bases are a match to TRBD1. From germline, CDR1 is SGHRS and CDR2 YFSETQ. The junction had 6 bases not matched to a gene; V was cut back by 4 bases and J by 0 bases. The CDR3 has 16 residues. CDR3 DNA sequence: TGCGCCAGCAGCCCCGGGACAGGGGTGATGAACACTGAAGCTTTCTTT. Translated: CASSPGTGVMNTEAFF.

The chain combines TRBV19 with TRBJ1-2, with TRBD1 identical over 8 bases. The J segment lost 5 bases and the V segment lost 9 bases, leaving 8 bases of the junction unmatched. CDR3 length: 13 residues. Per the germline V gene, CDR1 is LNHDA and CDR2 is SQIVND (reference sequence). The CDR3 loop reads CASGGTGGYGYTF. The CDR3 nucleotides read TGTGCCAGCGGAGGGACAGGTGGATATGGCTACACCTTC.